Below are 13 T cell receptor beta chains sequenced from a single sample in a study of tumor-infiltrating lymphocytes in primary liver carcinoma. Starting material for RNA and DNA co-extraction consisted of about 19-32 mg of unsorted bulk tissue. TCR beta cDNA was made from 450 to 550 ng total RNA with a constant-region primer. The TCR beta library was amplified through three nested multiplex PCR rounds in a modified ARM-PCR procedure. The two initial PCR rounds, roughly 11 cycles each, used TRBV1-TRBV30 forward and C-beta reverse primers. MiXCR, run by TCRdb on the multiplex PCR reads, gives a single entry per CDR3 protein. Seen here are some 100,000 distinct CDR3 sequences, about 70% observed once, and the top ten hold 12%. The material sequenced was liver tumor tissue from sampling region 2. The subset is: tumor region T2, inferior pole. Receptors were obtained from a woman aged 60 to 75 with primary liver carcinoma and hepatitis B virus infection.

With regard to this clonotype: A much larger clone lies one base from this, so it may be a read error. The V call is TRBV30, the J call TRBJ2-7, with 10 bases aligning to TRBD2. The J segment lost 0 bases and the V segment lost 4 bases, leaving 12 bases of the junction unmatched. This CDR3 region has 17 residues. The germline V gene encodes CDR1 GTSNPN and CDR2 SVGIG (reference sequence). CDR3 in amino acids: CAWTQRDLAGGSYEQYF. Here the CDR3 DNA reads TGTGCCTGGACCCAGAGAGATTTAGCGGGAGGCTCCTACGAGCAGTACTTC.

With regard to this clonotype: Because it lacks the conserved phenylalanine or tryptophan at the end, this CDR3 is likely a read error. The DNA is omitted, as the CDR3 cannot be located on it reliably, and the CDR3 follows TCRdb's listing. This chain links TRBV11-2 with TRBJ2-7; the table's D call of TRBD2 was not tested on the DNA. Per the germline V gene, CDR1 is SGHAT and CDR2 is FQNNGV. From its first to its last residue, the CDR3 has 15 amino acids. The CDR3 loop reads CASTIGRTATYERYI.

The J gene is TRBJ2-3, the V gene TRBV20-1; 8 bases are shared with TRBD2. Per the germline V gene, CDR1 is DFQATT and CDR2 is SNEGSKA (reference sequence). CDR3 length: 18 amino acids. The ends lost 0 bases at V and 3 bases at J; junction bases unmatched: 14. CDR3: CSARDQGAGGGRTDTQYF. In nucleotides, the CDR3 is TGCAGTGCTAGAGATCAAGGTGCGGGGGGAGGACGTACAGATACGCAGTATTTT.

The table lists this clonotype with many counts. The gene calls are TRBV29-1 and TRBJ1-2, with D maybe TRBD1 (6 bases). Germline CDR1 reads SQVTM; CDR2 reads ANQGSEA. V shed 6 bases and J shed 8 bases, with 22 bases lying between them. The CDR3 runs to 14 residues. The CDR3 region is CSVDDRTGAGGYTF. CDR3 bases: TGCAGCGTCGACGACAGGACCGGGGCGGGAGGCTACACCTTC.

In regard to this clonotype: This is likely a read error, given that the CDR3 carries no conserved phenylalanine or tryptophan at its end. No DNA is shown, since the ends of the CDR3 on it are uncertain; the CDR3 is the one TCRdb lists. This sequence joins TRBV11-3 and TRBJ1-2. Germline CDR1 is SGHNT and CDR2 is YENEEA. Counting both end residues, the CDR3 totals 15 amino acids. The CDR3 loop reads CASSLDHDTGHGYTI.

This clonotype was counted between two and nine times. Just one base apart from a much larger clone, this may be a read error. The CDR3 DNA reads as TGTGTCAGCAGCTTGGGGCCCAGTGCTTTCTTT. Its translation: CVSSLGPSAFF. This chain uses TRBV5-6 with TRBJ1-1; weak D call: TRBD1 (5 bases). Germline V CDR1 and CDR2: SGHDT, YYEEEE. This CDR3 has 11 residues.

As regards this clonotype: Germline and junction disagree at one end, which may indicate a read error. The chain recombines TRBV4-1 with TRBJ2-4; 10 positions agree with TRBD2. CDR1 is MGHRA, CDR2 YSYEKL, per germline. CDR3 size: 17 residues. CDR3 bases: TGCGCCAGCAGTCAAGACCGTTCCGTGACTAGCGGGAACATTCAGTACTTC. Its protein is CASSQDRSVTSGNIQYF.

By share, this clonotype counts as medium-sized (0.01 to 0.1%). The V gene is TRBV11-2, the J gene TRBJ1-1, with D possibly matching TRBD1 (5 bases). The CDR3 is 13 amino acids. The germline gives CDR1 SGHAT, CDR2 FQNNGV. The V end lost 0 bases, the J end lost 8 bases, and 10 bases lay between the germline ends. This CDR3 is CASSLEWGLEAFF. In nucleotides, the CDR3 is TGTGCCAGCAGCTTAGAATGGGGCTTGGAAGCTTTCTTT.

This clonotype was seen repeatedly, ten times or more. This chain uses TRBV12-3 or TRBV12-4 with TRBJ1-2, with 10 bases matching TRBD1. This CDR3 is 14 amino acids long. Trimming removed 3 bases from V and 8 bases from J; junction bases left unmatched: 6. In DNA, the CDR3 is TGTGCCAGCAGTTTGACGACAGGGGGCGCGGGCTACACCTTC. Protein product: CASSLTTGGAGYTF.

In regard to this clonotype: A much larger clone differs from this one at a single base, so this may be a read error. The chain couples TRBV7-9 to TRBJ1-3; 7 bases match TRBD1. The germline gives CDR1 SEHNR, CDR2 FQNEAQ (reference sequence). This CDR3 is 14 amino acids long. This chain's CDR3 is CASRSDRQGNTVYF. The CDR3 DNA is TGTGCCAGCAGATCGGACAGGCAGGGAAACACCGTATATTTT.

With regard to this clonotype: This CDR3 fails to terminate in the conserved phenylalanine or tryptophan, so it likely reflects a read error. The rearrangement links TRBV28 to TRBJ2-3, with 14 bases matching TRBD2. Germline V gene sequence: CDR1 MDHEN, CDR2 SYDVKM. This CDR3 spans 18 amino acids. The CDR3 spells CASSLPTSGRVGADTQYY. CDR3 DNA sequence: TGTGCCAGTAGTTTACCGACTAGCGGGAGGGTTGGGGCAGATACGCAGTATTAT.

On this clonotype: The junction departs from germline at one end; a sequencing error may be responsible. V and J are TRBV11-3 and TRBJ2-1; tentative D call: TRBD1 (6 bases). The length of the CDR3 is 17 residues. CDR1 SGHNT and CDR2 YENEEA come from the germline V gene. CDR3 protein: CVSSSLGARTMGNEQFF. CDR3 nucleotides: TGTGTCAGCAGCTCCCTGGGGGCGCGGACCATGGGCAATGAACAGTTCTTC.

This clonotype was observed once. Relative to the germline gene, one junction end is altered; a read error may explain this. The chain recombines TRBV12-3 or TRBV12-4 with TRBJ1-1; maybe TRBD1 (5 bases). The CDR3 runs to 12 residues. CDR3 DNA: TGTGCCAGCTGTTCAGGGTACACTGGAGCTTTCTTT. It yields the protein CASCSGYTGAFF.